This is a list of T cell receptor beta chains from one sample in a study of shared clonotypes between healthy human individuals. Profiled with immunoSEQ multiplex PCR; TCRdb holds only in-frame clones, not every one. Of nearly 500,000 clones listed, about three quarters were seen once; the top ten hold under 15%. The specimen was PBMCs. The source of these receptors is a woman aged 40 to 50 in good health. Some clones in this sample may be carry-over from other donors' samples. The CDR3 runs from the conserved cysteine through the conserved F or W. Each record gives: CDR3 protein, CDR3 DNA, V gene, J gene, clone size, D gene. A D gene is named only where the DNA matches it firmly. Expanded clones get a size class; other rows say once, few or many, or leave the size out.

CDR3 protein: CASSVTSGYEQYF
CDR3 DNA: TGTGCCAGCAGTGTGACTAGCGGATACGAGCAGTACTTC
V gene: TRBV6-1
J gene: TRBJ2-7
clone size: NA
D gene: TRBD2

CDR3 protein: CASSSAGKSSYEQYF
CDR3 DNA: TGTGCCAGCAGTTCGGCCGGAAAGAGCTCCTACGAGCAGTACTTC
V gene: TRBV6-5
J gene: TRBJ2-7
clone size: NA
D gene: NA

CDR3 protein: CASSIRANYGYTF
CDR3 DNA: TGTGCCAGCAGCATCAGGGCTAACTATGGCTACACCTTC
V gene: TRBV28
J gene: TRBJ1-2
clone size: once
D gene: NA

CDR3 protein: CASSFWGGGGQETQYF
CDR3 DNA: TGTGCCAGCAGCTTTTGGGGGGGAGGAGGGCAAGAGACCCAGTACTTC
V gene: TRBV11-2
J gene: TRBJ2-5
clone size: NA
D gene: TRBD2

CDR3 protein: CASSTPGTGHTEAFF
CDR3 DNA: TGTGCCAGCAGTACGCCCGGGACAGGGCACACTGAAGCTTTCTTT
V gene: TRBV28
J gene: TRBJ1-1
clone size: few
D gene: TRBD1

CDR3 protein: CSARVPYEQYF
CDR3 DNA: TGCAGTGCTAGAGTCCCTTACGAGCAGTACTTC
V gene: TRBV20-1
J gene: TRBJ2-7
clone size: few
D gene: NA

CDR3 protein: CASSSNSGRPRRVFF
CDR3 DNA: TGTGCCAGCAGCTCAAATAGCGGGAGGCCACGAAGGGTGTTTTTT
V gene: TRBV7-9
J gene: TRBJ2-2
clone size: once
D gene: TRBD2

CDR3 protein: CASSRGGLETQYF
CDR3 DNA: TGCGCCAGCAGCCGAGGGGGCCTGGAGACCCAGTACTTC
V gene: TRBV4-1
J gene: TRBJ2-5
clone size: NA
D gene: TRBD1

CDR3 protein: CASSPTQRTGSPRHYGYTF
CDR3 DNA: TGTGCCAGCAGTCCTACCCAGAGGACAGGCTCCCCTCGTCACTATGGCTACACCTTC
V gene: TRBV28
J gene: TRBJ1-2
clone size: NA
D gene: TRBD1

CDR3 protein: CASIPRGGHYEQYF
CDR3 DNA: TGTGCCAGCATTCCGAGGGGCGGTCACTACGAGCAGTACTTC
V gene: TRBV27
J gene: TRBJ2-7
clone size: NA
D gene: NA

CDR3 protein: CASSVAPAQHTEAFF
CDR3 DNA: TGTGCCAGCAGCGTAGCCCCCGCCCAGCACACTGAAGCTTTCTTT
V gene: TRBV9
J gene: TRBJ1-1
clone size: NA
D gene: NA

CDR3 protein: CASSDGGREYEQYF
CDR3 DNA: TGTGCCAGCAGTGACGGCGGGAGAGAGTACGAGCAGTACTTC
V gene: TRBV2
J gene: TRBJ2-7
clone size: NA
D gene: TRBD2

CDR3 protein: CASSLGGDGSEQFF
CDR3 DNA: TGTGCCAGCAGCTTAGGCGGGGACGGCAGTGAGCAGTTCTTC
V gene: TRBV7-9
J gene: TRBJ2-1
clone size: NA
D gene: NA

CDR3 protein: CATSRDTPEGLTEAFF
CDR3 DNA: TGTGCCACCAGCAGAGATACCCCGGAGGGACTCACTGAAGCTTTCTTT
V gene: TRBV15
J gene: TRBJ1-1
clone size: NA
D gene: NA

CDR3 protein: CASSPQGQPNTEAFF
CDR3 DNA: TGTGCCAGCTCACCCCAAGGACAGCCGAACACTGAAGCTTTCTTT
V gene: TRBV18
J gene: TRBJ1-1
clone size: NA
D gene: NA

CDR3 protein: CASSPGAERYNEQFF
CDR3 DNA: TGTGCCAGCAGCCCGGGGGCTGAGCGCTACAATGAGCAGTTCTTC
V gene: TRBV7-9
J gene: TRBJ2-1
clone size: NA
D gene: NA

CDR3 protein: CSVRPGANEQYF
CDR3 DNA: TGCAGCGTTCGTCCAGGGGCCAACGAGCAGTACTTC
V gene: TRBV29-1
J gene: TRBJ2-7
clone size: NA
D gene: NA

CDR3 protein: CASSLRGTLGEQYF
CDR3 DNA: TGTGCCAGCAGTTTAAGGGGGACCTTGGGGGAGCAGTACTTC
V gene: TRBV27
J gene: TRBJ2-7
clone size: once
D gene: NA

CDR3 protein: CASSAFQETQYF
CDR3 DNA: TGCGCCAGCAGCGCCTTCCAAGAGACCCAGTACTTC
V gene: TRBV5-1
J gene: TRBJ2-5
clone size: few
D gene: NA

CDR3 protein: CASSSGLAPIYNEQFF
CDR3 DNA: TGCGCCAGCAGCTCCGGACTAGCCCCGATCTACAATGAGCAGTTCTTC
V gene: TRBV5-1
J gene: TRBJ2-1
clone size: NA
D gene: TRBD2

CDR3 protein: CASSLGGTGLAYEQYF
CDR3 DNA: TGTGCCAGCAGCTTAGGGGGTACGGGCCTGGCCTACGAGCAGTACTTC
V gene: TRBV11-3
J gene: TRBJ2-7
clone size: NA
D gene: NA

CDR3 protein: CASSIPGAGANVLTF
CDR3 DNA: TGTGCCAGTAGTATCCCTGGGGCTGGGGCCAACGTCCTGACTTTC
V gene: TRBV19
J gene: TRBJ2-6
clone size: NA
D gene: NA

CDR3 protein: CASVRRENTEAFF
CDR3 DNA: TGTGCCAGTGTTAGACGGGAGAACACTGAAGCTTTCTTT
V gene: TRBV19
J gene: TRBJ1-1
clone size: NA
D gene: NA

CDR3 protein: CASRQGNEKLFF
CDR3 DNA: TGTGCCAGCAGACAGGGGAATGAAAAACTGTTTTTT
V gene: TRBV2
J gene: TRBJ1-4
clone size: few
D gene: TRBD1

CDR3 protein: CASSLVWQSNYGYTF
CDR3 DNA: TGTGCCAGCAGCTTAGTGTGGCAGAGTAACTATGGCTACACCTTC
V gene: TRBV7-2
J gene: TRBJ1-2
clone size: NA
D gene: NA

CDR3 protein: CASSHNPGQDTDTQYF
CDR3 DNA: TGTGCCAGCAGCCACAACCCGGGACAGGACACAGATACGCAGTATTTT
V gene: TRBV7-2
J gene: TRBJ2-3
clone size: once
D gene: TRBD1

CDR3 protein: CASSLGSYQETQYF
CDR3 DNA: TGTGCCAGCAGCTTGGGCAGCTACCAAGAGACCCAGTACTTC
V gene: TRBV5-8
J gene: TRBJ2-5
clone size: NA
D gene: NA

CDR3 protein: CASSPGGRQETQYF
CDR3 DNA: TGTGCCAGCAGCCCGGGGGGTCGTCAAGAGACCCAGTACTTC
V gene: TRBV11-2
J gene: TRBJ2-5
clone size: many
D gene: TRBD2

CDR3 protein: CASSESDRVVYEQYF
CDR3 DNA: TGCGCCAGCAGCGAGTCGGACAGGGTGGTCTACGAGCAGTACTTC
V gene: TRBV4-1
J gene: TRBJ2-7
clone size: NA
D gene: TRBD1

CDR3 protein: CASSSEPGQGRYGYTF
CDR3 DNA: TGTGCCAGCAGCTCGGAACCCGGACAGGGGAGGTATGGCTACACCTTC
V gene: TRBV13
J gene: TRBJ1-2
clone size: many
D gene: TRBD1

CDR3 protein: CAWSALAGGPGETQYF
CDR3 DNA: TGTGCCTGGAGCGCCTTAGCGGGAGGGCCGGGGGAGACCCAGTACTTC
V gene: TRBV30
J gene: TRBJ2-5
clone size: many
D gene: TRBD2

CDR3 protein: CASSLKLKRSTEAFF
CDR3 DNA: TGTGCCAGCAGTTTAAAGTTGAAGAGGAGCACTGAAGCTTTCTTT
V gene: TRBV28
J gene: TRBJ1-1
clone size: NA
D gene: NA

CDR3 protein: CASSRSRYYNEQFF
CDR3 DNA: TGTGCCAGCAGCAGGAGTCGGTACTACAATGAGCAGTTCTTC
V gene: TRBV7-8
J gene: TRBJ2-1
clone size: NA
D gene: NA

CDR3 protein: CASSLMSVGQGEQYF
CDR3 DNA: TGTGCCAGCAGCTTAATGAGTGTGGGACAAGGCGAGCAGTACTTC
V gene: TRBV11-2
J gene: TRBJ2-7
clone size: NA
D gene: NA

CDR3 protein: CASSQGLAGGTDTQYF
CDR3 DNA: TGCGCCAGCAGCCAAGGCCTAGCGGGGGGCACAGATACGCAGTATTTT
V gene: TRBV4-1
J gene: TRBJ2-3
clone size: NA
D gene: TRBD2

CDR3 protein: CASTLRAGPYEQYF
CDR3 DNA: TGCGCCAGCACACTACGGGCGGGACCCTACGAGCAGTACTTC
V gene: TRBV5-1
J gene: TRBJ2-7
clone size: NA
D gene: NA

CDR3 protein: CASSLITGDGTQYF
CDR3 DNA: TGTGCCAGCAGCTTAATTACGGGAGATGGTACGCAGTATTTT
V gene: TRBV7-2
J gene: TRBJ2-3
clone size: NA
D gene: NA

CDR3 protein: CASSAGLNTEAFF
CDR3 DNA: TGTGCCAGCAGCGCAGGGTTGAACACTGAAGCTTTCTTT
V gene: TRBV9
J gene: TRBJ1-1
clone size: once
D gene: NA

CDR3 protein: CASSITSSYEQYF
CDR3 DNA: TGTGCCAGTAGTATTACGAGCTCCTACGAGCAGTACTTC
V gene: TRBV19
J gene: TRBJ2-7
clone size: NA
D gene: NA

CDR3 protein: CASSSGPSGVNTGELFF
CDR3 DNA: TGTGCCAGCAGCAGCGGCCCTAGCGGTGTGAACACCGGGGAGCTGTTTTTT
V gene: TRBV7-2
J gene: TRBJ2-2
clone size: NA
D gene: TRBD2

CDR3 protein: CASSALAEYQETQYF
CDR3 DNA: TGTGCCAGCAGCGCTCTTGCGGAATACCAAGAGACCCAGTACTTC
V gene: TRBV5-6
J gene: TRBJ2-5
clone size: NA
D gene: NA

CDR3 protein: CASSDVGVGNQPQHF
CDR3 DNA: TGTGCCAGCAGTGACGTGGGGGTAGGCAATCAGCCCCAGCATTTT
V gene: TRBV2
J gene: TRBJ1-5
clone size: NA
D gene: NA

CDR3 protein: CAIARGLAGVAETQYF
CDR3 DNA: TGCGCCATCGCCCGGGGACTAGCGGGAGTCGCAGAGACCCAGTACTTC
V gene: TRBV10-2
J gene: TRBJ2-5
clone size: NA
D gene: TRBD2

CDR3 protein: CASSLSGAGFGPGELFF
CDR3 DNA: TGTGCCAGCAGTTTATCGGGGGCGGGATTCGGACCCGGGGAGCTGTTTTTT
V gene: TRBV27
J gene: TRBJ2-2
clone size: NA
D gene: NA

CDR3 protein: CASSVEGYEQYF
CDR3 DNA: TGTGCCAGCAGTGTCGAAGGTTACGAGCAGTACTTC
V gene: TRBV6-1
J gene: TRBJ2-7
clone size: NA
D gene: NA

CDR3 protein: CASSYTGVDTEAFF
CDR3 DNA: TGTGCCAGCAGTTACACAGGGGTGGACACTGAAGCTTTCTTT
V gene: TRBV6-6
J gene: TRBJ1-1
clone size: NA
D gene: TRBD1

CDR3 protein: CASSPRTGGRNEQFF
CDR3 DNA: TGCGCCAGCAGTCCGCGGACAGGGGGCCGGAATGAGCAGTTCTTC
V gene: TRBV5-1
J gene: TRBJ2-1
clone size: NA
D gene: TRBD1

CDR3 protein: CASSLVTQETQYF
CDR3 DNA: TGTGCCAGCAGCTTGGTCACACAAGAGACCCAGTACTTC
V gene: TRBV5-4
J gene: TRBJ2-5
clone size: NA
D gene: NA

CDR3 protein: CASSFFGSRSGNTIYF
CDR3 DNA: TGTGCCAGCAGTTTTTTCGGGTCCCGCTCTGGAAACACCATATATTTT
V gene: TRBV28
J gene: TRBJ1-3
clone size: NA
D gene: NA

CDR3 protein: CASSFSGSLGGKETQYF
CDR3 DNA: TGTGCCAGCAGCTTTTCTGGTAGCCTTGGTGGTAAAGAGACCCAGTACTTC
V gene: TRBV7-3
J gene: TRBJ2-5
clone size: once
D gene: NA

CDR3 protein: CASSLVGMGAQYF
CDR3 DNA: TGTGCCAGCAGCTTAGTCGGGATGGGAGCACAGTATTTT
V gene: TRBV7-9
J gene: TRBJ2-3
clone size: few
D gene: NA

CDR3 protein: CASSLRGALLAGEHEQYF
CDR3 DNA: TGTGCCAGCAGCTTAAGGGGAGCGTTACTAGCGGGAGAACACGAGCAGTACTTC
V gene: TRBV7-9
J gene: TRBJ2-7
clone size: NA
D gene: TRBD2

CDR3 protein: CASTTTGGLGEKLFF
CDR3 DNA: TGTGCCAGCACCACCACAGGGGGCTTAGGTGAAAAACTGTTCTTT
V gene: TRBV9
J gene: TRBJ1-4
clone size: NA
D gene: TRBD1

CDR3 protein: CASSIDRVGDEQFF
CDR3 DNA: TGTGCCAGCAGCATTGACAGGGTTGGCGATGAGCAGTTCTTC
V gene: TRBV11-2
J gene: TRBJ2-1
clone size: NA
D gene: TRBD1

CDR3 protein: CASSLDNTEAFF
CDR3 DNA: TGTGCCAGCTCACTTGATAACACTGAAGCTTTCTTT
V gene: TRBV18
J gene: TRBJ1-1
clone size: NA
D gene: NA

CDR3 protein: CASSLGQGLDQPQHF
CDR3 DNA: TGCGCCAGCAGCTTGGGGCAGGGTCTTGATCAGCCCCAGCATTTT
V gene: TRBV5-1
J gene: TRBJ1-5
clone size: NA
D gene: NA

CDR3 protein: CAWRSRAGRRGNEQFF
CDR3 DNA: TGTGCCTGGAGGTCTAGGGCGGGACGGAGAGGAAATGAGCAGTTCTTC
V gene: TRBV30
J gene: TRBJ2-1
clone size: NA
D gene: NA

CDR3 protein: CASSFRGTYEQYF
CDR3 DNA: TGTGCCAGCAGTTTCCGGGGTACCTACGAGCAGTACTTC
V gene: TRBV27
J gene: TRBJ2-7
clone size: NA
D gene: NA

CDR3 protein: CASSDRVIAEAFF
CDR3 DNA: TGTGCCAGTAGTGACAGGGTTATAGCTGAAGCTTTCTTT
V gene: TRBV19
J gene: TRBJ1-1
clone size: NA
D gene: TRBD1

CDR3 protein: CASSQNPRGYEQYF
CDR3 DNA: TGTGCCAGCTCACAGAACCCCAGGGGCTACGAGCAGTACTTC
V gene: TRBV18
J gene: TRBJ2-7
clone size: once
D gene: NA